This note documents a single T cell receptor (beta chain) sequence. Sequencing was performed with immunoSEQ multiplex PCR; in TCRdb, only in-frame clones are kept and a portion is missing. The sample shows roughly 490,000 clones, 76% of them seen only once. The CDR3 has 14 residues. CDR1 SGHNT and CDR2 YYREEE come from the germline V gene (reference sequence). V was shortened by 2 bases and J by 2 bases, with 11 bases between the two germline ends. This entry comes from a study of shared clonotypes between healthy human individuals. The chain uses TRBV5-4 and TRBJ2-7; tentatively, D is TRBD1 (6 bases). The TCR originated in a woman aged 40-49 years in good health. Some clones in this sample may be carry-over from other donors' samples. The sequencing sample was made of PBMCs. CDR3 bases: TGTGCCAGCAGCTTTGGCGACAGGACCTACGAGCAGTACTTC. Protein product: CASSFGDRTYEQYF.